This section outlines one T cell receptor beta chain sequence together with its context. No antigen is known for it. Being one base from a much bigger clone, this may be a read error. TCR libraries were prepared from approximately 15 ng of total RNA with the QIAseq Immune Repertoire TCR panel. TCRdb itself ran the reads through MiXCR, one entry per CDR3 protein. Among hundreds of distinct CDR3 sequences listed, more than 10% were seen once. The source of the sample is a study of circulating CD8 cells and anti-PD-1 response in melanoma. Study in general: Anti-PD-1 was first-line therapy for about 50% of the 13 patients.

Sorting of live CD3+CD8+TCRalphabeta+ cells by PD-1 and/or TIGIT gave four subsets. Germline V lookup: CDR1 LNHDA, CDR2 SQIVND (reference sequence). CDR3 length equals 13 residues. Study-level findings and limits: Diversity ranked highest in DNEG and lowest in TIGIT subsets. Previously treated and treatment-naive patients were pooled together.

Here the sequenced sample was CD8+ T cells from PBMCs, taken at baseline or after one month of anti-PD-1 therapy (not recorded which). This receptor was obtained from a human donor with melanoma. V gene TRBV19 combines with J gene TRBJ2-7; D might be TRBD2 (5 bases). CDR3 in amino acids: CVSSITGAGEQYF. The CDR3 region has the DNA TGTGTCAGTAGTATAACGGGCGCGGGCGAGCAGTACTTC.